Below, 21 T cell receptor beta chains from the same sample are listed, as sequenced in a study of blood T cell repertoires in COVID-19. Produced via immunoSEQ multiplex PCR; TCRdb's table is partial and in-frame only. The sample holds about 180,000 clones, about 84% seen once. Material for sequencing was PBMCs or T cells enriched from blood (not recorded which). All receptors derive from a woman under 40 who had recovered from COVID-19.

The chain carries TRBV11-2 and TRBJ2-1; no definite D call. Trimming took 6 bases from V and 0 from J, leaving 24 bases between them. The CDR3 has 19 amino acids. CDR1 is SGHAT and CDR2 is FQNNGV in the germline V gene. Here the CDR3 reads CASSPPKAGSISSYNEQFF. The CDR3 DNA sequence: TGTGCCAGCAGTCCCCCCAAGGCAGGTTCGATAAGCTCCTACAATGAGCAGTTCTTC. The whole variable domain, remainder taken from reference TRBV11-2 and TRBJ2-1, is EAGVAQSPRYKIIEKRQSVAFWCNPISGHATLYWYQQILGQGPKLLIQFQNNGVVDDSQLPKDRFSAERLKGVDSTLKIQPAKLEDSAVYLCASSPPKAGSISSYNEQFFGPGTRLTVL.

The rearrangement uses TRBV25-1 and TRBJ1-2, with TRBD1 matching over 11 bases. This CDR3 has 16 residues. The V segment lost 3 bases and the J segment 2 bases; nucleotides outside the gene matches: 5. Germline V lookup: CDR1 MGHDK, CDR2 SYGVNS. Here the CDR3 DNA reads TGTGCCAGCAGTGAGGGAGGACAGGGGGCCAACTATGGCTACACCTTC. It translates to CASSEGGQGANYGYTF.

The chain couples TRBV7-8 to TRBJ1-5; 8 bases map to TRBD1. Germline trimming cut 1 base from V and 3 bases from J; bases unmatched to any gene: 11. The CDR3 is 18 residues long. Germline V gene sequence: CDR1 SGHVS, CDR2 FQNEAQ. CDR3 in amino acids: CASSLVPSGGADNQPQHF. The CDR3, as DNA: TGTGCCAGCAGCTTAGTCCCCTCAGGGGGCGCCGACAATCAGCCCCAGCATTTT.

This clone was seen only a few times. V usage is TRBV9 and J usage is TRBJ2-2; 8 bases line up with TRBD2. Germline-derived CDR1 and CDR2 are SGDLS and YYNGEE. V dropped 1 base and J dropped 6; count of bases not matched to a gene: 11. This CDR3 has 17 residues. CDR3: CASSVRGAGGIAGELFF. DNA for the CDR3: TGTGCCAGCAGCGTACGGGGGGCGGGAGGCATTGCCGGGGAGCTGTTTTTT. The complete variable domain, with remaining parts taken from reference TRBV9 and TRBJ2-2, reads DSGVTQTPKHLITATGQRVTLRCSPRSGDLSVYWYQQSLDQGLQFLIQYYNGEERAKGNILERFSAQQFPDLHSELNLSSLELGDSALYFCASSVRGAGGIAGELFFGEGSRLTVL.

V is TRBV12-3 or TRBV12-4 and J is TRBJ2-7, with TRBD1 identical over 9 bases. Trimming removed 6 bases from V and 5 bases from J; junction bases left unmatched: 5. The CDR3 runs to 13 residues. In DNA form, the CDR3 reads TGTGCCAGCAGGCCGGGACAGGGCCACGAGCAGTACTTC. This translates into CASRPGQGHEQYF.

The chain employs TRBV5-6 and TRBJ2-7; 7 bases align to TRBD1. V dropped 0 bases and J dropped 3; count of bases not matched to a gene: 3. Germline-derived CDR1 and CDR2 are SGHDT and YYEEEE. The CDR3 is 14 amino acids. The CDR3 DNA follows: TGTGCCAGCAGCTTGGGCCGGACAGGCTACGAGCAGTACTTC. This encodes CASSLGRTGYEQYF.

CDR3 sequence reads: CASSLLGTGYVGELFF. CDR3 DNA: TGCGCCAGCAGCTTGTTGGGGACAGGGTATGTCGGGGAGCTGTTTTTT. V is TRBV5-1 and J is TRBJ2-2; TRBD1 aligns across 9 bases. There are 16 residues in the CDR3. Trimming at V came to 1 base and at J to 7 bases, leaving 8 bases not matched to a gene. Germline-derived CDR1 and CDR2 are SGHRS and YFSETQ.

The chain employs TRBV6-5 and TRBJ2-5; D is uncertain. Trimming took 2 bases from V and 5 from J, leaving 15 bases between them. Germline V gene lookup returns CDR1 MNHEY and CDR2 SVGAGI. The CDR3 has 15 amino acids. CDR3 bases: TGTGCCAGCAGTTACGTCGCTCGCTCCCGGGAGACCCAGTACTTC. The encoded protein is CASSYVARSRETQYF.

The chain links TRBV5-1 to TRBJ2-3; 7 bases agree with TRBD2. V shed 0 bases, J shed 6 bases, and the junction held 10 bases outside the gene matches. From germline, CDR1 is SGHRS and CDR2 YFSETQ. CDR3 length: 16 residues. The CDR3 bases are TGCGCCAGCAGCTTGGGAACTAGCGTAGGAGTGGATACGCAGTATTTT. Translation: CASSLGTSVGVDTQYF. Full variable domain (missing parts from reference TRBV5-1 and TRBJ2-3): KAGVTQTPRYLIKTRGQQVTLSCSPISGHRSVSWYQQTPGQGLQFLFEYFSETQRNKGNFPGRFSGRQFSNSRSEMNVSTLELGDSALYLCASSLGTSVGVDTQYFGPGTRLTVL.

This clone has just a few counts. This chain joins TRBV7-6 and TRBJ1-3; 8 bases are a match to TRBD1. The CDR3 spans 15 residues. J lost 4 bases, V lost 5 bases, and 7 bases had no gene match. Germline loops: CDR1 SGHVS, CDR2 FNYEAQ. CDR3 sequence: CASSTQGAPGNTIYF. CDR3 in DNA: TGTGCCAGCAGCACCCAGGGGGCGCCGGGAAACACCATATATTTT.

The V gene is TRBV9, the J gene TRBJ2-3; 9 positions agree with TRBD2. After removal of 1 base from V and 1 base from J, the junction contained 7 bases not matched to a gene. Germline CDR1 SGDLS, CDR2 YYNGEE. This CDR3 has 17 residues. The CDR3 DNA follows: TGTGCCAGCAGCGTAAGCGGAGCTAGCGGGGGCACAGATACGCAGTATTTT. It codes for CASSVSGASGGTDTQYF. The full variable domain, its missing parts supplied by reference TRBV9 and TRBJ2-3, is DSGVTQTPKHLITATGQRVTLRCSPRSGDLSVYWYQQSLDQGLQFLIQYYNGEERAKGNILERFSAQQFPDLHSELNLSSLELGDSALYFCASSVSGASGGTDTQYFGPGTRLTVL.

The DNA of the CDR3 is TGTGCCAGCAGCCCGGGTGAGGGAAGCTACACCTTC. Protein: CASSPGEGSYTF. The V gene is TRBV3-1 (or the pseudogene TRBV3-2), the J gene TRBJ1-2; D gene unclear. The CDR3 sequence is 12 residues long. The V and J ends lost 4 bases and 9 bases respectively, with 12 bases between them. Looked up from germline, CDR1 is LGHDT and CDR2 is YNNKEL (reference sequence).

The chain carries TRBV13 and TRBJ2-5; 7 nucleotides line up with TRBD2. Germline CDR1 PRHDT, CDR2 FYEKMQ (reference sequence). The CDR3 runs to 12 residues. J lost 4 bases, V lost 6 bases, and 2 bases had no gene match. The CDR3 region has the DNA TGTGCCAGCAGTCCGGGGGGAGAGACCCAGTACTTC. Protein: CASSPGGETQYF.

The CDR3 loop is CASSFTSGASYEQYF. The CDR3 DNA sequence: TGTGCCAGCAGTTTTACTAGCGGGGCTTCCTACGAGCAGTACTTC. J is TRBJ2-7 and V is TRBV27, with TRBD2 matching 10 bases. V lost 3 bases to trimming and J lost 1 base; unmatched junction nucleotides: 3. The CDR3 runs 15 residues. Germline lookup yields CDR1 MNHEY and CDR2 SMNVEV (reference sequence).

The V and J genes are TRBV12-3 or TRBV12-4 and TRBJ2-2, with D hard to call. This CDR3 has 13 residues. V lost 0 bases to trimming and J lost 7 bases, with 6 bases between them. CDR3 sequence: CASSLAGSGELFF. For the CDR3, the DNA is TGTGCCAGCAGTTTAGCTGGCAGCGGGGAGCTGTTTTTT.

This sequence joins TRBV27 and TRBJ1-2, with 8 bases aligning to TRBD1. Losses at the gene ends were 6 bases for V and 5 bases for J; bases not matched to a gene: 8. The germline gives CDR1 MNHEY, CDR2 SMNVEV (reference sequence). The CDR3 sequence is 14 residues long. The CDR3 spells CASRTGTGPYGYTF. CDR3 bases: TGTGCCAGCAGAACCGGGACAGGTCCTTATGGCTACACCTTC.

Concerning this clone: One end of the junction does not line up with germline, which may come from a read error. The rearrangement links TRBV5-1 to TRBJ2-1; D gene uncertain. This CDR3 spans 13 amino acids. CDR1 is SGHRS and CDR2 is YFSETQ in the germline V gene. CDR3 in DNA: TGCGCCAGCAGCTACCGGTCTGACCGGAGTCCTATCTTC. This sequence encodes CASSYRSDRSPIF.

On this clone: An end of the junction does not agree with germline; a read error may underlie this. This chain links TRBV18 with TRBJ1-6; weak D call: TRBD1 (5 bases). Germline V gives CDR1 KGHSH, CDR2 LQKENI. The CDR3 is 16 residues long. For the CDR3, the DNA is TGTGCCAGTTCACCATGGGGCAGAAGGGTGAATTCACCCCTCCACTTT. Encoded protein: CASSPWGRRVNSPLHF. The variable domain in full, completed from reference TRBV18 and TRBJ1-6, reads NAGVMQNPRHLVRRRGQEARLRCSPMKGHSHVYWYRQLPEEGLKFMVYLQKENIIDESGMPKERFSAEFPKEGPSILRIQQVVRGDSAAYFCASSPWGRRVNSPLHFGNGTRLTVT.

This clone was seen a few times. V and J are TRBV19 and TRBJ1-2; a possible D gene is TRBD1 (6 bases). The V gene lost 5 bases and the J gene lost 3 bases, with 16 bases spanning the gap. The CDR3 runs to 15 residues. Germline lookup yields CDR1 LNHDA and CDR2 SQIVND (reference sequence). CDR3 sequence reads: CASSSYRQAHYGYTF. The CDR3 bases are TGTGCCAGTAGTTCCTACCGACAGGCTCACTATGGCTACACCTTC. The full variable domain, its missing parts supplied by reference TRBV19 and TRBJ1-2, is DGGITQSPKYLFRKEGQNVTLSCEQNLNHDAMYWYRQDPGQGLRLIYYSQIVNDFQKGDIAEGYSVSREKKESFPLTVTSAQKNPTAFYLCASSSYRQAHYGYTFGSGTRLTVV.

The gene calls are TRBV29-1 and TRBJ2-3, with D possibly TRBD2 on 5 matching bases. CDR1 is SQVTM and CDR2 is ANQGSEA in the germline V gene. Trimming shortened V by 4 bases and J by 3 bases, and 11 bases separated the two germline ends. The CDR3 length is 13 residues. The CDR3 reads CSVGRGLTDTQYF. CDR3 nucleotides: TGCAGCGTTGGTCGGGGATTAACAGATACGCAGTATTTT.

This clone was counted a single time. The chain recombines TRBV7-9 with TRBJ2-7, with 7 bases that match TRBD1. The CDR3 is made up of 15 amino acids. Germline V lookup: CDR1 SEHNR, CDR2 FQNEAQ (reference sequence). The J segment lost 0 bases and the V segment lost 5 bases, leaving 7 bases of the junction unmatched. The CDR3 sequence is CASSLEEGASYEQYF. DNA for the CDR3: TGTGCCAGCAGCCTAGAAGAGGGGGCCTCCTACGAGCAGTACTTC.